Shown below are 29 T cell receptor beta chains from a single sample sequenced in a study of shared clonotypes between healthy human individuals. Naive CD8 cells comprised CD45RO-negative, CCR7-positively selected cells, excluding terminally differentiated effector memory CD45RA+ cells. The repertoire was sequenced with immunoSEQ multiplex PCR; TCRdb's copy has only in-frame clones and lacks some. Seen here are roughly 2 million clones, about 95% observed once, and the top ten hold about 1.1%. The specimen sequenced was naive CD8+ T cells sorted from blood. The receptors were sampled from a young man in good health.

J is TRBJ2-7 and V is TRBV7-8, with D unclear. Per the germline V gene, CDR1 is SGHVS and CDR2 is FQNEAQ. The germline V and J ends were trimmed by 5 bases and 4 bases, with 6 bases remaining between them. CDR3 size: 11 residues. DNA of the CDR3: TGTGCCAGCAGCCCCGAGTACGAGCAGTACTTC. It yields the protein CASSPEYEQYF.

The chain is built from TRBV11-2 and TRBJ2-7; D unresolved. Germline CDR1 SGHAT, CDR2 FQNNGV. V lost 2 bases to trimming and J lost 3 bases, with 11 bases between them. The CDR3 runs 14 residues. The CDR3 nucleotides are TGTGCCAGCAGCTTATTATCGTCAGACTACGAGCAGTACTTC. Translating gives CASSLLSSDYEQYF.

V and J are TRBV2 and TRBJ1-5; TRBD1 matches 7 bases. The CDR3 is 15 residues long. CDR1 is SNHLY, CDR2 FYNNEI, per germline. After removal of 5 bases from V and 0 bases from J, the junction contained 4 bases not matched to a gene. The CDR3 DNA sequence: TGTGCCAGCAGTCCCACAGGGGATAGCAATCAGCCCCAGCATTTT. It is translated as CASSPTGDSNQPQHF.

CDR3 nucleotide sequence: TGTGCCAGCAGTTTCTCCACCACAGATACGCAGTATTTT. Amino acids: CASSFSTTDTQYF. V usage is TRBV27 and J usage is TRBJ2-3; D remains ambiguous. CDR3 size: 13 residues. The V gene lost 3 bases and the J gene lost 2 bases, with 6 bases spanning the gap. The germline V gene has CDR1 MNHEY and CDR2 SMNVEV (reference sequence).

This clone was detected only a few times. This chain uses TRBV30 with TRBJ2-7; tentative D call: TRBD1 (5 bases). The ends were cut back, 2 bases at V and 6 bases at J, with 14 bases in the middle. The CDR3 covers 13 residues. Germline CDR1 GTSNPN, CDR2 SVGIG (reference sequence). The CDR3 DNA follows: TGTGCCTGGAGTTCCTCAGGGCAAGGCGAGCAGTACTTC. Encoded protein: CAWSSSGQGEQYF. The entire variable domain, with the rest obtained from reference TRBV30 and TRBJ2-7, is as follows: SQTIHQWPATLVQPVGSPLSLECTVEGTSNPNLYWYRQAAGRGLQLLFYSVGIGQISSEVPQNLSASRPQDRQFILSSKKLLLSDSGFYLCAWSSSGQGEQYFGPGTRLTVT.

The chain joins TRBV11-3 to TRBJ2-1, with 7 positions matching TRBD2. Germline CDR1 is SGHNT and CDR2 is YENEEA. Losses at the gene ends were 5 bases for V and 0 bases for J; bases not matched to a gene: 4. The CDR3 loop spans 15 amino acids. For the CDR3, the DNA is TGTGCCAGCAGCCCAGCGGGGAGCTCCTACAATGAGCAGTTCTTC. Protein sequence: CASSPAGSSYNEQFF.

The chain employs TRBV5-1 and TRBJ1-6; 9 nucleotides align to TRBD1. CDR3 length: 17 residues. Germline V gene data show CDR1 as SGHRS and CDR2 as YFSETQ. The junction had 11 bases not matched to a gene; V was cut back by 3 bases and J by 7 bases. The CDR3 spells CASSWGQGEFGNSPLHF. The DNA for the CDR3 is TGCGCCAGCAGCTGGGGACAGGGTGAGTTCGGAAATTCACCCCTCCACTTT.

J is TRBJ1-5 and V is TRBV9; possible D gene TRBD1, 6 bases. Trimming left V 4 bases short and J 2 bases short, with 13 bases between. Per germline, CDR1 SGDLS and CDR2 YYNGEE. CDR3 length: 15 residues. The CDR3 DNA is TGTGCCAGCAGCCTTGGGGGGCTTGGCAATCAGCCCCAGCATTTT. Translation: CASSLGGLGNQPQHF.

This chain joins TRBV2 and TRBJ2-2, with D possibly being TRBD2 (6 bases). Trimming shortened V by 2 bases and J by 0 bases, and 10 bases separated the two germline ends. The germline CDR1 and CDR2 sequences are SNHLY and FYNNEI. CDR3 size: 16 residues. CDR3 amino acids: CASSEFIAANTGELFF. In nucleotides, the CDR3 is TGTGCCAGCAGTGAATTTATAGCGGCGAACACCGGGGAGCTGTTTTTT.

This clone was seen once. The rearrangement joins TRBV9 to TRBJ2-3; D is uncertain. V was cut by 2 bases and J by 6 bases, with 22 bases left in between. CDR3 length: 17 residues. Germline-derived CDR1 and CDR2 are SGDLS and YYNGEE. CDR3 DNA: TGTGCCAGCAGCGTCCCCCCCACGGCTAATCGGCCCGATACGCAGTATTTT. This gives the protein CASSVPPTANRPDTQYF. The full variable domain, in which reference TRBV9 and TRBJ2-3 provide the parts outside the CDR3, is DSGVTQTPKHLITATGQRVTLRCSPRSGDLSVYWYQQSLDQGLQFLIQYYNGEERAKGNILERFSAQQFPDLHSELNLSSLELGDSALYFCASSVPPTANRPDTQYFGPGTRLTVL.

This sequence joins TRBV6-6 and TRBJ2-2, with 10 bases matching TRBD2. The CDR3 has 14 amino acids. The germline V gene has CDR1 MNHNY and CDR2 SVGAGI (reference sequence). V shed 8 bases and J 5 bases; nucleotides not matched to a gene: 5. CDR3 residues: CASGGTSVTGELFF. CDR3 DNA sequence: TGTGCCAGCGGCGGGACTAGCGTTACCGGGGAGCTGTTTTTT.

The V gene is TRBV5-8, the J gene TRBJ2-5; D unresolved. The DNA end is a closer match to TRBJ2-7, so the J assignment may be wrong. Germline CDR1 reads SGHTS; CDR2 reads YDEGEE. The CDR3 is 14 amino acids. CDR3 bases: TGTGCCAGCAGCTTGTCCTTCTACTCCTACGAGCAGTACTTC. Its translation is CASSLSFYSYEQYF.

The rearrangement links TRBV27 to TRBJ1-1, with unresolved D. The V end lost 6 bases, the J end lost 7 bases, and 9 bases lay between the germline ends. From germline, CDR1 is MNHEY and CDR2 SMNVEV (reference sequence). CDR3 length: 11 amino acids. The CDR3: CASSSEFEAFF. Written as DNA, the CDR3 is TGTGCCAGCAGCTCAGAATTTGAAGCTTTCTTT.

Comments on this clone: Other DNA sequences from this sample encode an identical CDR3 as well. The chain has TRBV2 and TRBJ2-2; 10 bases agree with TRBD2. From germline, CDR1 is SNHLY and CDR2 FYNNEI. The CDR3 extends over 16 amino acids. The V segment lost 6 bases and the J segment 0 bases; nucleotides outside the gene matches: 4. CDR3 sequence reads: CASSPGLAANTGELFF. The CDR3 DNA reads as TGTGCCAGCAGCCCCGGACTAGCGGCGAACACCGGGGAGCTGTTTTTT. Supplemented by reference TRBV2 and TRBJ2-2, the full variable domain reads EPEVTQTPSHQVTQMGQEVILRCVPISNHLYFYWYRQILGQKVEFLVSFYNNEISEKSEIFDDQFSVERPDGSNFTLKIRSTKLEDSAMYFCASSPGLAANTGELFFGEGSRLTVL.

The chain employs TRBV27 and TRBJ1-5; TRBD1 matches 7 bases. The germline V gene encodes CDR1 MNHEY and CDR2 SMNVEV (reference sequence). CDR3 length: 16 amino acids. The junction had 6 bases not matched to a gene; V was cut back by 4 bases and J by 0 bases. The CDR3 bases are TGTGCCAGCAGTTCCGCAGGGGGTTATAGCAATCAGCCCCAGCATTTT. Amino acids: CASSSAGGYSNQPQHF.

This rearrangement joins TRBV9 to TRBJ2-2; D ambiguous. This CDR3 region has 13 residues. Trimming took 6 bases from V and 4 from J, leaving 10 bases between them. The germline gives CDR1 SGDLS, CDR2 YYNGEE. CDR3 sequence reads: CASTTVSTGELFF. DNA for the CDR3: TGTGCCAGCACCACCGTGAGCACCGGGGAGCTGTTTTTT. Complete variable domain (other parts from reference TRBV9 and TRBJ2-2): DSGVTQTPKHLITATGQRVTLRCSPRSGDLSVYWYQQSLDQGLQFLIQYYNGEERAKGNILERFSAQQFPDLHSELNLSSLELGDSALYFCASTTVSTGELFFGEGSRLTVL.

The rearrangement links TRBV4-3 to TRBJ2-7; D is possibly TRBD2 (6 bases). The V and J ends lost 0 bases and 3 bases respectively, with 15 bases between them. The CDR3 consists of 16 residues. Germline V gives CDR1 LGHNA, CDR2 YSLEER. The CDR3 spells CASSQDYYGEDYEQYF. The CDR3 DNA reads as TGCGCCAGCAGCCAAGATTATTACGGGGAGGACTACGAGCAGTACTTC.

CDR3 bases: TGTGCCAGCAGTGAAGCGGATTGGACTAGAAGCACAGATACGCAGTATTTT. Its protein is CASSEADWTRSTDTQYF. The chain couples TRBV6-1 to TRBJ2-3; 7 positions match TRBD2. Per germline, CDR1 MNHNS and CDR2 SASEGT. The V gene end was trimmed by 0 bases and the J gene end by 0 bases; junction bases not matched to a gene: 6. The CDR3 consists of 17 residues.

The genes are TRBV19 and TRBJ2-7, with D unresolved. Germline CDR1 LNHDA, CDR2 SQIVND (reference sequence). V lost 6 bases and J lost 5, with 11 bases in between. The CDR3 runs to 12 residues. CDR3 bases: TGTGCCAGTAGCCCTGATTTCGACGAGCAGTACTTC. Translated, it gives CASSPDFDEQYF.

The chain employs TRBV7-9 and TRBJ1-1; D not certain. The germline V gene has CDR1 SEHNR and CDR2 FQNEAQ (reference sequence). The ends were cut back, 1 base at V and 7 bases at J, with 13 bases in the middle. This CDR3 region has 14 residues. CDR3 sequence (DNA): TGTGCCAGCAGCTTAGTTGCGGCAGGAGATGAAGCTTTCTTT. Translated: CASSLVAAGDEAFF.

The rearrangement links TRBV5-5 to TRBJ2-7; D is possibly TRBD1 or TRBD2 (5 bases each). The CDR3 consists of 15 residues. The germline V gene has CDR1 SGHKS and CDR2 YYEKEE (reference sequence). Trimming removed 1 base from V and 2 bases from J, with 13 bases in between. CDR3 in amino acids: CASSLMGWDPYEQYF. CDR3 DNA sequence: TGTGCCAGCAGCTTGATGGGTTGGGACCCCTACGAGCAGTACTTC.

This chain uses TRBV4-1 with TRBJ2-7; 11 bases align to TRBD2. Germline V gives CDR1 MGHRA, CDR2 YSYEKL. The CDR3 is 16 amino acids. V dropped 4 bases and J dropped 1; count of bases not matched to a gene: 6. Here the CDR3 reads CASSLTGTSGSYEQYF. The CDR3 nucleotides are TGCGCCAGCAGCCTGACCGGGACTAGCGGTTCCTACGAGCAGTACTTC.

This chain links TRBV7-9 with TRBJ1-2; TRBD1 is a possible D gene (5 bases). Deletions cut 1 base from V and 3 bases from J, with 15 bases between. Germline V gives CDR1 SEHNR, CDR2 FQNEAQ (reference sequence). The CDR3 is 16 amino acids. The CDR3 DNA reads as TGTGCCAGCAGCTTAGTGGGGGGAGCGGATCACTATGGCTACACCTTC. It codes for CASSLVGGADHYGYTF. The whole variable domain, remainder taken from reference TRBV7-9 and TRBJ1-2, is DTGVSQNPRHKITKRGQNVTFRCDPISEHNRLYWYRQTLGQGPEFLTYFQNEAQLEKSRLLSDRFSAERPKGSFSTLEIQRTEQGDSAMYLCASSLVGGADHYGYTFGSGTRLTVV.

The genes are TRBV6-5 and TRBJ2-2; D ambiguous. CDR3 size: 16 residues. Trimming removed 2 bases at V and 0 bases at J, with 10 bases between. From germline, CDR1 is MNHEY and CDR2 SVGAGI. In DNA, the CDR3 is TGTGCCAGCAGTTACGGGCGACATACGAACACCGGGGAGCTGTTTTTT. This translates into CASSYGRHTNTGELFF.

The CDR3 sequence: CASGLVAGGTSYEQYF. Here the CDR3 DNA reads TGTGCTAGTGGTTTGGTAGCAGGGGGTACCTCCTACGAGCAGTACTTC. The V call is TRBV12-5, the J call TRBJ2-7; 7 bases agree with TRBD1. The germline gives CDR1 LGHNT, CDR2 FRNRAP. The CDR3 runs 16 residues. V was pared by 0 bases and J by 0 bases, with 5 bases of the junction left unmatched.

This clone appeared once. The chain recombines TRBV28 with TRBJ2-7; TRBD2 might be the D (5 bases). This CDR3 is built from 11 residues. V dropped 6 bases and J dropped 7 bases, with 10 bases sitting between them. CDR1 MDHEN and CDR2 SYDVKM come from the germline V gene. CDR3 nucleotides: TGTGCCAGCAGCCGGGGTCCTGAGCAGTACTTC. Amino acids: CASSRGPEQYF.

The V call is TRBV2, the J call TRBJ2-2; D not certain. The CDR3 has 12 residues. Trimming stripped 6 bases from V and 6 bases from J, with 8 bases between. In germline, CDR1 is SNHLY, CDR2 FYNNEI. The CDR3 spells CASREYPGELFF. As DNA, the CDR3 is TGTGCCAGCAGGGAATACCCCGGGGAGCTGTTTTTT.

This chain links TRBV14 with TRBJ1-2, with 10 bases lining up with TRBD1. Trimming took 2 bases from V and 2 from J; bases not matched to a gene: 11. In germline, CDR1 is SGHDN, CDR2 FVKESK. The CDR3 sequence is 18 residues long. Here the CDR3 DNA reads TGTGCCAGCAGCCAACCTATTATTGACAGGGGGCGAAACTATGGCTACACCTTC. This encodes CASSQPIIDRGRNYGYTF.

V usage is TRBV6-5 and J usage is TRBJ1-2, with 7 positions matching TRBD1. Germline V CDR1 and CDR2: MNHEY, SVGAGI. The CDR3 length is 15 residues. Trimming cost V 6 bases and J 4 bases; bases outside gene matches: 11. The CDR3 DNA sequence: TGTGCCAGCAGAGGGGTGACAGGGTTCAGCTATGGCTACACCTTC. Protein: CASRGVTGFSYGYTF.